This TCR beta chain derives from a study of cytomegalovirus exposure and HLA in healthy donors. 60 Vbeta and 13 Jbeta primers were used in PCR. Clones were sequenced by immunoSEQ multiplex PCR, and TCRdb holds only the in-frame ones, with some missing. Among about 130,000 clones, approximately 84% were seen once, and the ten largest hold approximately 1.8%. This clone came up a few times. The antigen is unknown. The donors were healthy bone marrow donors. Nominally healthy donors were sampled, though unrecorded immune exposures were likely. The CDR3 totals 14 residues. Germline V gene lookup returns CDR1 MNHNS and CDR2 SASEGT. The J segment lost 8 bases and the V segment lost 5 bases, leaving 4 bases of the junction unmatched. Study conclusions and caveats: TCR beta chains associated with HLA were, in a later analysis, more clonally expanded than equally common others.

The V call is TRBV6-1, the J call TRBJ2-3; 13 bases agree with TRBD2. This TCR derives from a woman in her thirties or forties in good health and CMV-seronegative. Input material: PBMCs. CDR3 coding DNA: TGTGCCAGCAGTAAACTAGCGGGGGGGAGTACGCAGTATTTT. As protein: CASSKLAGGSTQYF.